This T cell receptor beta chain was captured by sequencing in a study of cytomegalovirus exposure and HLA in healthy donors. A multiplex PCR was run with 60 Vbeta primers and 13 Jbeta primers. The assay was immunoSEQ multiplex PCR, and TCRdb's table has in-frame clones only and misses some. There are 120,000 or so clones in the sample; approximately 80% occur only once, and around 3.7% lies in the top ten. Germline V gene sequence: CDR1 ENHRY, CDR2 SYGVKD. This CDR3 has 13 residues. Trimming removed 8 bases from V and 5 bases from J, with 14 bases in between. Sequencing was carried out using PBMCs. The receptor's source is a man aged 25-45 years in good health and CMV-seronegative. The chain combines TRBV10-3 with TRBJ2-3, with D possibly being TRBD1 (6 bases). The CDR3 region has the DNA TGTGCCATCGCGATCCAGGGGATAGATACGCAGTATTTT. Translated: CAIAIQGIDTQYF.